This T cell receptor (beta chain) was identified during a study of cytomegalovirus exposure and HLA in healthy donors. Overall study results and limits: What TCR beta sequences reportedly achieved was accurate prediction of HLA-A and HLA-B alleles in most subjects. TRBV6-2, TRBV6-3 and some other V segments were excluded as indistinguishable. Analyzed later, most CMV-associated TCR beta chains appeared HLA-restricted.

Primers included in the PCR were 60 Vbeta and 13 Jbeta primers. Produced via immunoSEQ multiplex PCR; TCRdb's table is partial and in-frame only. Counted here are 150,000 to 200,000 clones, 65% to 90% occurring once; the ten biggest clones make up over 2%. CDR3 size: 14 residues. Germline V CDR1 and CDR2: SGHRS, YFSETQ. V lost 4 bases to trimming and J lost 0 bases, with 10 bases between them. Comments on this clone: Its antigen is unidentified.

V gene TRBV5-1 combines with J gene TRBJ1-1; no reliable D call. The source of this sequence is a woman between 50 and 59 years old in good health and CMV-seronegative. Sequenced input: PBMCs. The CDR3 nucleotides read TGCGCCAGCAGCCAGTGGACTATGAACACTGAAGCTTTCTTT. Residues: CASSQWTMNTEAFF.